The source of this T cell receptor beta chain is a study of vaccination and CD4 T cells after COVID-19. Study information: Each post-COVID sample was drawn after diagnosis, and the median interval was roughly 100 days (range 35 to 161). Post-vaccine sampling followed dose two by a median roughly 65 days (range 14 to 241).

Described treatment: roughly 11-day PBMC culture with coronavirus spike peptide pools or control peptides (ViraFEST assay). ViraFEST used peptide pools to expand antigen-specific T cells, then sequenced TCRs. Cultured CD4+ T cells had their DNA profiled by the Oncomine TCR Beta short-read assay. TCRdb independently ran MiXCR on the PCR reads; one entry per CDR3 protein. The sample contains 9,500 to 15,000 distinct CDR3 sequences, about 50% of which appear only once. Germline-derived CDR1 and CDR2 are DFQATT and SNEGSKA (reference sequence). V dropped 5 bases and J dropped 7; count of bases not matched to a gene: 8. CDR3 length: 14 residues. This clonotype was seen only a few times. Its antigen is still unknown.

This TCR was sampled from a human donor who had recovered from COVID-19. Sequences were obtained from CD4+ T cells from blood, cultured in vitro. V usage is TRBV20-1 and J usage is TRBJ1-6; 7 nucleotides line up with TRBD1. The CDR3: CSAEDRLPNSPLHF. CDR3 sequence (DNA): TGCAGTGCTGAGGACAGGCTACCCAATTCACCCCTCCACTTT.